A selection of T cell receptor beta chains follows, all from one sample in a study of cytomegalovirus exposure and HLA in healthy donors. Some clones are missing from TCRdb's copy, which holds only in-frame ones; the method was immunoSEQ multiplex PCR. This table has 110,000 to 150,000 clones, approximately 84% appearing once. Material for sequencing was PBMCs. The receptors were gathered from a woman aged 30 to 39 in good health and CMV-seronegative. CDR3s include the opening cysteine and the closing phenylalanine or tryptophan. The D gene is left open where the match is weak. Some rows mark clone size as missing; the rest say once, few, many or name a class of expanded clone.

v_gene,j_gene,abundance,d_gene,CDR3aa,CDR3nt
TRBV7-3,TRBJ2-1,.,TRBD2,CASSLRGGRTDEQFF,TGTGCCAGCAGCTTGCGGGGGGGAAGGACTGATGAGCAGTTCTTC
TRBV9,TRBJ2-5,.,.,CASSLGHQEGTQYF,TGTGCCAGCAGCTTAGGACACCAGGAGGGGACCCAGTACTTC
TRBV6-6,TRBJ2-7,few,.,CASNPGQLPYEQYF,TGTGCCAGCAACCCGGGACAACTACCCTACGAGCAGTACTTC
TRBV27,TRBJ2-7,.,.,CASSSLGVSYEQYF,TGTGCCAGCAGTTCTTTAGGGGTCTCCTACGAGCAGTACTTC
TRBV5-6,TRBJ1-2,.,TRBD1,CASSFVTRQGAPGYTF,TGTGCCAGCAGCTTTGTAACGAGACAGGGGGCGCCGGGCTACACCTTC
TRBV19,TRBJ1-2,.,.,CASSIRGAEGYTF,TGTGCCAGTAGTATTCGGGGGGCTGAAGGCTACACCTTC
TRBV27,TRBJ1-2,.,.,CASSFNREIFGYTF,TGTGCCAGCAGTTTCAACAGGGAGATATTTGGCTACACCTTC
TRBV9,TRBJ2-1,.,.,CASSASHEQFF,TGTGCCAGCAGCGCCTCCCATGAGCAGTTCTTC
TRBV5-1,TRBJ1-3,.,.,CASSLDPGTGNTIYF,TGCGCCAGCAGCTTGGACCCCGGGACAGGAAACACCATATATTTT
TRBV19,TRBJ1-4,.,.,CASSISRRVDRNEKLFF,TGTGCCAGTAGTATAAGTAGGCGGGTCGATCGGAATGAAAAACTGTTTTTT
TRBV7-2,TRBJ1-6,.,.,CASSSTPGDNSPLHF,TGTGCCAGCAGTTCGACCCCGGGGGATAATTCACCCCTCCACTTT